The source of this T cell receptor (beta chain) is a study of Ad26.COV2.S vaccination and SARS-CoV-2 variants. Study background: A participant enrolled in the COV1001 Ad26.COV2.S trial arm provided the sample. The authors gave Ad26.COV2.S intramuscularly, either once or twice 56 days apart. General study results and limits: Substantial breadth in spike-specific CD8+ and CD4+ T cell responses was reportedly seen after vaccination. TCR breadth and depth estimates may have understated total T cell responses.

The treatment: about 20 received Ad26.COV2.S at low or high dose, single or two shots; roughly five received placebo; per-sample allocation not given. Samples came from day 63 after the first vaccine or placebo injection. Trimming took 3 bases from V and 1 from J, leaving 10 bases between them. Germline assignment: CDR1 SGDLS and CDR2 YYNGEE. The CDR3 has 14 residues. About this clone itself: Its antigen is unknown.

The table came from immunoSEQ multiplex PCR; TCRdb's copy has only in-frame clones and leaves some out. Here the sample spans approximately 410,000 clones, roughly 88% being singletons. This sequence joins TRBV9 and TRBJ1-1; no firm D call. The TCR comes from a person aged 18-65 years who received the Ad26.COV2.S COVID-19 vaccine or a placebo. This sample comprised peripheral blood, obtained in a trial of Ad26.COV2.S vaccine versus placebo. The CDR3: CASSGWEGNTEAFF. The CDR3 region has the DNA TGTGCCAGCAGCGGATGGGAGGGGAACACTGAAGCTTTCTTT.